The sequence of this T cell receptor beta chain was determined in a study of T cell changes during pregnancy in multiple sclerosis. TCRdb's table, derived via immunoSEQ multiplex PCR, lists solely in-frame clones and lacks some. The sample consists of roughly 87,000 clones, about 90% of them appearing once. Trimming removed 3 bases at V and 4 bases at J, with 19 bases between. In germline, CDR1 is SGHNT, CDR2 YYREEE (reference sequence). The CDR3 is 16 residues long. The sample consisted of PBMCs, taken in the first trimester of pregnancy. This receptor was taken from a female donor in good health, serving as a control in a pregnancy study. Some clones in this sample may be carry-over from other donors' samples. The chain recombines TRBV5-4 with TRBJ1-2, with D tentatively TRBD1 (6 bases). The CDR3 DNA sequence: TGTGCCAGCAGCTCATCCGCGGGGGGCGTATTCTATGGCTACACCTTC. It translates to CASSSSAGGVFYGYTF.